The 5 T cell receptor beta chains in this list originate from one sample, sequenced in a study of blood T cell repertoires in COVID-19 (dated by TCRdb to the early 2020s). The receptor library was made with the immunoSEQ multiplex PCR assay. This immuneACCESS table, as held by TCRdb, lists in-frame sequences with V and J called but not all clones. Of the missing ones, under half trace to an unresolved V gene in checked studies; the others have no known cause. Present in this sample are 150,000 or so clones, around 88% of which were seen just once. Jointly, the top ten make up around 3.6% of the sample. The sample was PBMCs or T cells enriched from blood (not recorded which). The receptors were gathered from a woman aged 50 to 60 in a cohort exposed to, infected with or recovered from COVID-19 (not recorded which).

This clone was picked up one time. The rearrangement uses TRBV6-5 and TRBJ2-7; 10 nucleotides align to TRBD2. V lost 0 bases to trimming and J lost 2 bases; unmatched junction nucleotides: 1. CDR1 MNHEY and CDR2 SVGAGI come from the germline V gene. The CDR3 loop spans 15 amino acids. CDR3 sequence: CASSYSLAGAYEQYF. DNA of the CDR3: TGTGCCAGCAGTTACTCGCTAGCGGGGGCCTACGAGCAGTACTTC.

This clone has just a few counts. CDR3 bases: TGCAGCGTTGAAGAGGGGGGTTACGAGCAGTACTTC. Translation gives CSVEEGGYEQYF. The V gene is TRBV29-1, the J gene TRBJ2-7; a possible D gene is TRBD2 (6 bases). V dropped 0 bases and J dropped 4 bases, with 7 bases sitting between them. This CDR3 is built from 12 residues. In germline, CDR1 is SQVTM, CDR2 ANQGSEA.

This clone was seen only a few times. The chain uses TRBV9 and TRBJ1-4; D may be TRBD1 (5 bases). The CDR3 consists of 14 residues. Trimming pared 4 bases from V and 4 bases from J, leaving 11 bases between. The germline CDR1 and CDR2 sequences are SGDLS and YYNGEE. In DNA form, the CDR3 reads TGTGCCAGCAGCCCCCGGGGGGATAATGAAAAACTGTTTTTT. Its translation: CASSPRGDNEKLFF.

The genes are TRBV5-1 and TRBJ2-5, with 9 bases aligning to TRBD2. V lost 0 bases, J lost 1 base, and 4 bases stayed unmatched. The CDR3 totals 16 residues. Germline V gene data show CDR1 as SGHRS and CDR2 as YFSETQ. This CDR3 reads CASSLDGREGQETQYF. CDR3 nucleotide sequence: TGCGCCAGCAGCTTGGACGGGCGGGAGGGCCAAGAGACCCAGTACTTC.

The gene calls are TRBV19 and TRBJ1-1, with a possible D match to TRBD1 (5 bases). V was clipped by 1 base and J by 1 base, with 22 bases between them. Germline CDR1 and CDR2: LNHDA and SQIVND (reference sequence). This CDR3 is built from 19 residues. The CDR3: CASSIALGLLTWENTEAFF. The CDR3 DNA reads as TGTGCCAGTAGTATAGCCTTGGGACTCCTTACGTGGGAGAACACTGAAGCTTTCTTT. Using reference TRBV19 and TRBJ1-1 for the parts outside the CDR3, the full variable domain is DGGITQSPKYLFRKEGQNVTLSCEQNLNHDAMYWYRQDPGQGLRLIYYSQIVNDFQKGDIAEGYSVSREKKESFPLTVTSAQKNPTAFYLCASSIALGLLTWENTEAFFGQGTRLTVV.